The 21 T cell receptor beta chains reported below all come from one sample, sequenced in a study of blood T cells in healthy people across ages. Sample-barcoded 5' priming and a J-beta primer mix drove a second PCR of roughly 6 to 12 cycles. Using its own MiXCR run on the 5' RACE reads, TCRdb lists one record per CDR3 protein. The sample has hundreds of thousands of distinct CDR3 sequences; around half are singletons. The sequenced sample consisted of blood. The origin of the receptors is a woman aged 55-70 years in good health.

Concerning this clonotype itself: The junction differs from germline at one of its ends, possibly a read error. The gene calls are TRBV2 and TRBJ1-2, with D tentatively TRBD1 (5 bases). The CDR3 covers 13 residues. Germline V CDR1 and CDR2: SNHLY, FYNNEI. The CDR3 region has the DNA TGTGCCAGCAGTGCGACAGAGAACTATGGCGACACCTTC. Amino acids: CASSATENYGDTF. The complete variable domain, with remaining parts taken from reference TRBV2 and TRBJ1-2, reads EPEVTQTPSHQVTQMGQEVILRCVPISNHLYFYWYRQILGQKVEFLVSFYNNEISEKSEIFDDQFSVERPDGSNFTLKIRSTKLEDSAMYFCASSATENYGDTFGSGTRLTVV.

This clonotype was seen only a few times. The gene calls are TRBV7-2 and TRBJ2-3; a possible D gene is TRBD1 (5 bases). In germline, CDR1 is SGHTA, CDR2 FQGNSA. Trimming left V 3 bases short and J 6 bases short, with 10 bases between. The CDR3 loop spans 13 amino acids. DNA for the CDR3: TGTGCCAGCAGCTTTGCACAGGCGGATACGCAGTATTTT. This gives the protein CASSFAQADTQYF.

The genes are TRBV20-1 and TRBJ2-7, with no clear D. Between the trimmed V and J ends, which lost 2 bases and 0 bases, there was a span of 5 bases. Per germline, CDR1 DFQATT and CDR2 SNEGSKA (reference sequence). This CDR3 is 12 amino acids long. CDR3 in amino acids: CSARWTSYEQYF. The CDR3, as DNA: TGCAGTGCTAGATGGACCTCCTACGAGCAGTACTTC.

The chain recombines TRBV25-1 with TRBJ2-5; possible D gene TRBD2, 5 bases. From germline, CDR1 is MGHDK and CDR2 SYGVNS. The CDR3 has 12 amino acids. V was clipped by 6 bases and J by 7 bases, with 12 bases between them. The CDR3 loop reads CASRQGSRTQYF. In DNA, the CDR3 is TGTGCCAGCAGGCAAGGGAGTAGGACCCAGTACTTC.

V is TRBV6-6 and J is TRBJ2-7, with TRBD2 matching 9 bases. Trimming took 6 bases from V and 1 from J; bases not matched to a gene: 10. The CDR3 is made up of 16 amino acids. CDR1 and CDR2 (germline): MNHNY, SVGAGI (reference sequence). The CDR3 is CASRGALAGVSYEQYF. In DNA, the CDR3 is TGTGCCAGCAGGGGAGCCTTAGCGGGAGTTTCCTACGAGCAGTACTTC.

This clonotype was detected a few times. V is TRBV5-1 and J is TRBJ2-1; TRBD1 aligns across 7 bases. CDR1 is SGHRS and CDR2 is YFSETQ in the germline V gene. V gave up 1 base and J gave up 8 bases; unmatched junction bases: 6. The CDR3 contains 14 residues. The CDR3 protein is CASSLSQGEYEQFF. The CDR3 DNA is TGCGCCAGCAGCTTGAGCCAGGGGGAGTATGAGCAGTTCTTC.

V usage is TRBV5-5 and J usage is TRBJ2-3; a possible D gene is TRBD1 (7 bases). The CDR3 consists of 14 residues. V was trimmed by 7 bases and J by 3 bases, leaving 15 bases between them. Germline V gene lookup returns CDR1 SGHKS and CDR2 YYEKEE (reference sequence). CDR3 protein: CASAEAGGTDTQYF. CDR3 DNA sequence: TGTGCCAGCGCCGAGGCAGGGGGGACAGATACGCAGTATTTT.

On this clonotype: Given a much more abundant clone one base away, this may be a read error. The V gene is TRBV2, the J gene TRBJ2-5; 7 positions match TRBD1. Matching the DNA end better, TRBJ2-1 makes the J call doubtful. Looked up from germline, CDR1 is SNHLY and CDR2 is FYNNEI. CDR3 length: 14 amino acids. The DNA for the CDR3 is TGTGCCAGCAGCGAGAGACAGGGACAAGAGACCCAGTTCTTC. Its protein product is CASSERQGQETQFF.

V gene TRBV4-3 combines with J gene TRBJ1-6, with 7 bases aligning to TRBD1. The J segment lost 4 bases and the V segment lost 0 bases, leaving 9 bases of the junction unmatched. This CDR3 is built from 18 residues. Germline assignment: CDR1 LGHNA and CDR2 YSLEER. CDR3 amino acids: CASSQDPGDSEYNSPLHF. The CDR3 nucleotides read TGCGCCAGCAGCCAAGATCCCGGGGACAGCGAATATAATTCACCCCTCCACTTT.

The chain links TRBV2 to TRBJ2-4, with D maybe TRBD2 (6 bases). This CDR3 region has 11 residues. Trimming left V 0 bases short and J 13 bases short, with 7 bases between. Per the germline V gene, CDR1 is SNHLY and CDR2 is FYNNEI. CDR3 nucleotide sequence: TGTGCCAGCAGTGAAGCGGGGGGACAGTACTTC. It codes for CASSEAGGQYF.

The chain employs TRBV20-1 and TRBJ1-5; D gene ambiguous. CDR1 is DFQATT and CDR2 is SNEGSKA in the germline V gene (reference sequence). The CDR3 runs to 12 residues. V dropped 7 bases and J dropped 9 bases, with 16 bases sitting between them. The CDR3 region is CSVRVTHRPQHF. The CDR3, as DNA: TGCAGTGTTAGGGTGACTCATCGGCCCCAGCATTTT.

This clonotype was detected only once. The chain combines TRBV28 with TRBJ1-1; 10 bases fit TRBD1. Germline V gene lookup returns CDR1 MDHEN and CDR2 SYDVKM. CDR3 length equals 15 residues. The V and J ends lost 5 bases and 4 bases, in that order; junction bases with no gene match: 7. The CDR3 DNA is TGTGCCAGCAGTCCCGCCCGGGACAGGGGCACTGAAGCTTTCTTT. Translating gives CASSPARDRGTEAFF.

The CDR3 DNA reads as TGTGCCAGCCAGGGGGCGGGAGGGCCTTACGGGGAGCTGTTTTTT. Protein product: CASQGAGGPYGELFF. This chain connects TRBV6-6 to TRBJ2-2, with D possibly TRBD2 on 9 matching bases. This CDR3 region has 15 residues. Between the trimmed V and J ends, which lost 8 bases and 7 bases, there was a span of 20 bases. The V gene's germline CDR1 is MNHNY and CDR2 SVGAGI (reference sequence).

This clonotype was seen once. This sequence joins TRBV5-5 and TRBJ1-1; D possibly corresponds to TRBD1 (6 bases). Germline CDR1 reads SGHKS; CDR2 reads YYEKEE (reference sequence). The V gene lost 3 bases and the J gene lost 9 bases, with 15 bases spanning the gap. The CDR3 spans 13 residues. Written as DNA, the CDR3 is TGTGCCAGCAGCTCCCCAGGGCAGGGGAAAGCTTTCTTT. Protein product: CASSSPGQGKAFF.

The V gene is TRBV14, the J gene TRBJ2-2; D gene uncertain. Trimming removed 6 bases at V and 3 bases at J, with 11 bases between. The CDR3 covers 14 residues. Germline V CDR1 and CDR2: SGHDN, FVKESK. CDR3 sequence: CASRGSRYTGELFF. The DNA of the CDR3 is TGTGCCAGCAGGGGATCTAGGTACACCGGGGAGCTGTTTTTT.

With regard to this clonotype: A much bigger clone sits one base away, suggesting this may be a read error. The chain links TRBV7-2 to TRBJ1-5; D gene ambiguous. Germline values: CDR1 SGHTA, CDR2 FQGNSA. The length of the CDR3 is 16 residues. CDR3 region: CASSLAAGYSDQPQHF. The CDR3 bases are TGTGCCAGCAGCTTAGCGGCAGGTTATAGCGATCAGCCCCAGCATTTT.

In this sample, this clonotype turned up once. The gene calls are TRBV10-2 and TRBJ2-7; tentative D call: TRBD2 (6 bases). The CDR3 runs 14 residues. Germline V gene lookup returns CDR1 WSHSY and CDR2 SAAADI. Trimming shortened V by 0 bases and J by 7 bases, and 13 bases separated the two germline ends. The CDR3 loop reads CASSESGGSGEQYF. Written as DNA, the CDR3 is TGCGCCAGCAGTGAGTCTGGAGGGTCGGGGGAGCAGTACTTC.

This clonotype was detected only once. The chain is built from TRBV20-1 and TRBJ1-1, with D possibly being TRBD1 (6 bases). CDR3 size: 13 residues. Germline V gives CDR1 DFQATT, CDR2 SNEGSKA (reference sequence). V was cut by 0 bases and J by 8 bases, with 13 bases left in between. The CDR3 DNA reads as TGCAGTGCTAGAGATATACGGGGGCAGGAAGCTTTCTTT. It translates to CSARDIRGQEAFF.

This clonotype was found a few times. This chain connects TRBV7-9 to TRBJ2-1; no clear D. The V and J ends lost 2 bases and 6 bases respectively, with 17 bases between them. Germline loops: CDR1 SEHNR, CDR2 FQNEAQ (reference sequence). The CDR3 totals 16 residues. This CDR3 reads CASSLLKASYLNEQFF. CDR3 nucleotides: TGTGCCAGCAGCTTACTAAAAGCGTCCTATCTCAATGAGCAGTTCTTC.

Points on this clonotype: The junction does not match germline at one end; this may be a read error. V and J are TRBV24-1 and TRBJ1-1; D uncertain. Germline CDR1 reads KGHDR; CDR2 reads SFDVKD. The CDR3 is made up of 13 amino acids. As DNA, the CDR3 is TGTGCCACTAGTGATGATTACACGACTGAAGCTTTCTTT. As protein: CATSDDYTTEAFF.

This clonotype occurred a few times. In DNA, the CDR3 is TGTGCCAGCAGTTTGACTGGTGTCCGAGAGCAGTTCTTC. Its protein product is CASSLTGVREQFF. The chain joins TRBV27 to TRBJ2-1; D uncertain. The CDR3 has 13 residues. Per the germline V gene, CDR1 is MNHEY and CDR2 is SMNVEV (reference sequence). Trimming took off 3 bases at V and 10 bases at J, with 13 bases between the two ends.